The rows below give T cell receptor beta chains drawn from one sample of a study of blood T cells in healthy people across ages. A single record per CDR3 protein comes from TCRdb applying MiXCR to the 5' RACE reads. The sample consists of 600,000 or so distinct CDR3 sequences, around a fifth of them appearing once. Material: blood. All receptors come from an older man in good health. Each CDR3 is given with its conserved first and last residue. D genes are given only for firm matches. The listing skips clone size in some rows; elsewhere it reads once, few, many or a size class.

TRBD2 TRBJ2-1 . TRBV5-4 TGTGCCAGCAGCTACCTACTAGCGGGAGGAACCTACAATGAGCAGTTCTTC CASSYLLAGGTYNEQFF
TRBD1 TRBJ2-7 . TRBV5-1 TGCGCCAGCAGCCCGGGACAGGGGGCGAAAGTGACCTACGAGCAGTACTTC CASSPGQGAKVTYEQYF
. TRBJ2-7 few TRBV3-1 TGTGCCAGCAGCCAAGGGACACGGCACGAGCAGTACTTC CASSQGTRHEQYF
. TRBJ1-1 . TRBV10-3 TGTGCCATCAGTGGGGGCGGGTTGGGCACTGAAGCTTTCTTT CAISGGGLGTEAFF
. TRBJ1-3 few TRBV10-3 TGTGCCATCAGTGCTTACAGCTCTGGAAACACCATATATTTT CAISAYSSGNTIYF
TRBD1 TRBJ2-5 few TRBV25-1 TGTGCCAGCAGTAGCTCCGGGACAGGTTTTTTCGAGACCCAGTACTTC CASSSSGTGFFETQYF
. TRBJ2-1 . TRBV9 TGTGCCGGCAGCGTAATCGGTCAAAACAATGAGCAGTTCTTC CAGSVIGQNNEQFF
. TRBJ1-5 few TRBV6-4 TGTGCCAGCACCGGGGGGGCAGGGTCGAATCAGCCCCAGCATTTT CASTGGAGSNQPQHF
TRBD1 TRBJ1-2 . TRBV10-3 TGTGCCATCAGTGCAGGGGGTGGCTACACCTTC CAISAGGGYTF
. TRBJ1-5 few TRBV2 TGTGCCAGCCAACAAGGCGCGGGCAATCAGCCCCAGCATTTT CASQQGAGNQPQHF
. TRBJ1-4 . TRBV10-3 TGTGCCATCAGTGAAGGCGGGAATGAAAAACTGTTTTTT CAISEGGNEKLFF
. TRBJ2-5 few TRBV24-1 TGTGCCACCAGTGATTCGTCAAGGGCCTTAGGGACCCAGTACTTC CATSDSSRALGTQYF
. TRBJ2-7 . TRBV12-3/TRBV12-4 TGTGCCAGCAGCCCCTACACAGGGATCTCCTACGAGCAGTACTTC CASSPYTGISYEQYF
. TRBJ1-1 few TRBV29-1 TGCAGCGTTGAACATGGGGCGACTGAAGCTTTCTTT CSVEHGATEAFF
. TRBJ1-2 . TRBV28 TGTGCCAGCAGCCCCTCGTGGCCTCAGAGTTATGGCTACACCTTC CASSPSWPQSYGYTF
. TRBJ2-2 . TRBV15 TGTGCCACCAGCAATGCCGATGGCGGGGAGCTGTTTTTT CATSNADGGELFF
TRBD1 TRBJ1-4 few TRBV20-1 TGCAGTGCTAGAGGGGGACAGCTTGGTGAAAAACTGTTTTTT CSARGGQLGEKLFF
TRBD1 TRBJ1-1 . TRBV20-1 TGCAGTGCTAGAGTCAGCCAGGGGGCCATGAACACTGAAGCTTTCTTT CSARVSQGAMNTEAFF
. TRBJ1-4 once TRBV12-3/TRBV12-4 TGTGTCAGCAGTTCCTATGAAAAACTGTTTTTT CVSSSYEKLFF
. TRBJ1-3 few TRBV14 TGTGCCAGCAGCCAAGTGGGCCGGAGCCCGGGAAACACCATATATTTT CASSQVGRSPGNTIYF
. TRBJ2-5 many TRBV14 TGTGCCAGCAGCCAAGCTTCCGGACAACAAGAGACCCAGTACTTC CASSQASGQQETQYF
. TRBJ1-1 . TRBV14 TGTGCCAGCAGCCAAGATGGTCCAGTCGGGGCTGAAGCTTTCTTT CASSQDGPVGAEAFF
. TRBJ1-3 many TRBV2 TGTGCCAGCAGTCTCTACGACAGCTCTGGAAACACCATATATTTT CASSLYDSSGNTIYF
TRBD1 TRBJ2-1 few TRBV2 TGTGCCAGCAGGTGGACAGGGTTGCTCAATGAGCAGTTCTTC CASRWTGLLNEQFF
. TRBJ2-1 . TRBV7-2 TGTGCCAGCAATCTATTGGGAATCTACAATGAGCAGTTCTTC CASNLLGIYNEQFF
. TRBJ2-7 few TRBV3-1 TGTGCCAGCAGCCAAGGGTATGTGAACTACGAGCAGTACTTC CASSQGYVNYEQYF